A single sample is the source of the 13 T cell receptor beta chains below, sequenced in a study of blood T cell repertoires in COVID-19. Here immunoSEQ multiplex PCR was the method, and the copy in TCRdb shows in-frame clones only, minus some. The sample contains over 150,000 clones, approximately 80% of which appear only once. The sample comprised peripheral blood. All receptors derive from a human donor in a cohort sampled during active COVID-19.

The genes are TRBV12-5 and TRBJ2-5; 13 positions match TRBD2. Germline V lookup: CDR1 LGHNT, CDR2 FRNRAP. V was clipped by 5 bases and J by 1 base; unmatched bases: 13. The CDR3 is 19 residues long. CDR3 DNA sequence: TGTGCTAGTGGTGCCCAGACTAGCGGGGGGACAATTTCCCAAGAGACCCAGTACTTC. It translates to CASGAQTSGGTISQETQYF.

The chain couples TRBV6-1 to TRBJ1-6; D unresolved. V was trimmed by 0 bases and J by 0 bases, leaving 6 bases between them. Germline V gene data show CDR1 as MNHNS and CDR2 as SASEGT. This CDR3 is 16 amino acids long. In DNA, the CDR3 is TGTGCCAGCAGTGAAGCTGCGAGCTCCTATAATTCACCCCTCCACTTT. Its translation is CASSEAASSYNSPLHF.

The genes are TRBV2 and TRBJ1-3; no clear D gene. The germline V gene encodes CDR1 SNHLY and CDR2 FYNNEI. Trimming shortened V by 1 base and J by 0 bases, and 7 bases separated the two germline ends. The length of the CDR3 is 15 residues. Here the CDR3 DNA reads TGTGCCAGCAGTGAAGGGTCGAGCTCTGGAAACACCATATATTTT. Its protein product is CASSEGSSSGNTIYF.

The CDR3 is CASSQQQGSAYEQYF. CDR3 bases: TGCGCCAGCAGCCAGCAACAGGGATCGGCCTACGAGCAGTACTTC. The V call is TRBV4-1, the J call TRBJ2-7; tentatively, D is TRBD1 (6 bases). The CDR3 runs to 15 residues. In germline, CDR1 is MGHRA, CDR2 YSYEKL. With 3 bases removed from V and 2 bases from J, the gap between germline ends came to 14 bases.

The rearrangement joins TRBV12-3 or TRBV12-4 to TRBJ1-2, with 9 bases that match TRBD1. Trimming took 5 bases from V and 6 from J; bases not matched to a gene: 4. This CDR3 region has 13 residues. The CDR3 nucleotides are TGTGCCAGCAGTGTGGGACAGGGAAATGGCTACACCTTC. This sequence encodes CASSVGQGNGYTF.

This CDR3 is CASSHSQREGNYGYTF. In DNA form, the CDR3 reads TGTGCCAGCAGCCATTCCCAGCGGGAGGGGAACTATGGCTACACCTTC. The gene calls are TRBV3-1 (or the pseudogene TRBV3-2) and TRBJ1-2; TRBD1 might be the D (5 bases). The V gene lost 3 bases and the J gene lost 2 bases, with 16 bases spanning the gap. The CDR3 runs 16 residues. The V gene's germline CDR1 is LGHDT and CDR2 YNNKEL (reference sequence).

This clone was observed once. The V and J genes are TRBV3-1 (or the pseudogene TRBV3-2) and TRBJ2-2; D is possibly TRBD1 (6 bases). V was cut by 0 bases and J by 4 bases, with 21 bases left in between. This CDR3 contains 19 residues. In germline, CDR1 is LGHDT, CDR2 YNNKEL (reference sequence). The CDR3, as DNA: TGTGCCAGCAGCCAAGATGAGCCCGGAACAGGGTGGTCCACCGGGGAGCTGTTTTTT. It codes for CASSQDEPGTGWSTGELFF.

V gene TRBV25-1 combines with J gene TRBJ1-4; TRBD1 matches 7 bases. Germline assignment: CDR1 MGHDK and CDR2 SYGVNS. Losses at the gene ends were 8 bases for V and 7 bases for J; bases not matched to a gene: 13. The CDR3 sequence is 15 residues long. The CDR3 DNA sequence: TGTGCCAGCGTAAAACAGGGGTACGCAGGTGAAAAACTGTTTTTT. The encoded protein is CASVKQGYAGEKLFF.

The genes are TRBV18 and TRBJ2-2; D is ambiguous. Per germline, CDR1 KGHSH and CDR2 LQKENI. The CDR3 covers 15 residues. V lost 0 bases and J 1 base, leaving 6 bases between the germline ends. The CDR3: CASSPPNRNTGELFF. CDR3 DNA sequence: TGTGCCAGCTCACCACCTAATAGGAACACCGGGGAGCTGTTTTTT.

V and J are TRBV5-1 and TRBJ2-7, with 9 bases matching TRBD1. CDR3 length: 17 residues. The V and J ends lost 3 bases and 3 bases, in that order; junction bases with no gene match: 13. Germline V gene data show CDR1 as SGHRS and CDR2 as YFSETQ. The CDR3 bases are TGCGCCAGCAGCTATAAAAAGGACAGGGGCCTTGACTACGAGCAGTACTTC. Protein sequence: CASSYKKDRGLDYEQYF.

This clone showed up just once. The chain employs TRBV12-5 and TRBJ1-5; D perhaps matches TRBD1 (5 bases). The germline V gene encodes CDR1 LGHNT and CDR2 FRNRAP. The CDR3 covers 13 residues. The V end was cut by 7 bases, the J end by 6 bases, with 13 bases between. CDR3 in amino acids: CASDQGWGQPQHF. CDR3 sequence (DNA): TGTGCTAGTGATCAGGGATGGGGTCAGCCCCAGCATTTT.

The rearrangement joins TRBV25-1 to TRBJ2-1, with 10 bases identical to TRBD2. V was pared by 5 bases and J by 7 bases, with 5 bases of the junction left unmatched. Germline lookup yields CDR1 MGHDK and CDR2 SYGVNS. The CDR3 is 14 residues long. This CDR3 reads CASSNLAGVNEQFF. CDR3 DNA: TGTGCCAGCAGTAACCTAGCGGGGGTGAATGAGCAGTTCTTC.

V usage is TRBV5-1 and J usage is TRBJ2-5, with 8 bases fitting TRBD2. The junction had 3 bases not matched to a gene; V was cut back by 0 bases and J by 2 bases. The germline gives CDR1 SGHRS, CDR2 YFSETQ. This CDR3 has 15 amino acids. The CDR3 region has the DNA TGCGCCAGCAGCTTGGCAGGACTAGCTCAAGAGACCCAGTACTTC. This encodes CASSLAGLAQETQYF. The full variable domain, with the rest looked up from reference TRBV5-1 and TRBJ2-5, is KAGVTQTPRYLIKTRGQQVTLSCSPISGHRSVSWYQQTPGQGLQFLFEYFSETQRNKGNFPGRFSGRQFSNSRSEMNVSTLELGDSALYLCASSLAGLAQETQYFGPGTRLLVL.